Presented here are 17 T cell receptor beta chains from one specimen sequenced in a study of cytomegalovirus exposure and HLA in healthy donors. A multiplex PCR was run with 60 Vbeta primers and 13 Jbeta primers. The protocol was immunoSEQ multiplex PCR, while the TCRdb copy is restricted to in-frame clones and leaves out a portion. Of roughly 170,000 clones in the sample, around 81% were seen once. Material: PBMCs. The receptors here all came from a woman in her thirties in good health and CMV-seronegative.

Notes on this clone: One junction end does not reproduce the germline sequence, and a read error may be involved. The chain is built from TRBV7-9 and TRBJ1-2; the D gene is possibly TRBD1 (5 bases). CDR1 and CDR2 (germline): SEHNR, FQNEAQ (reference sequence). The CDR3 sequence is 15 residues long. The CDR3 region is CSSSLTSRVGEDYTF. The CDR3 nucleotides are TGTTCCAGCAGCTTAACCTCCCGGGTGGGGGAGGACTACACCTTC. The full variable domain, with the rest looked up from reference TRBV7-9 and TRBJ1-2, is DTGVSQNPRHKITKRGQNVTFRCDPISEHNRLYWYRQTLGQGPEFLTYFQNEAQLEKSRLLSDRFSAERPKGSFSTLEIQRTEQGDSAMYLCSSSLTSRVGEDYTFGSGTRLTVV.

This clone has a handful of counts. The chain couples TRBV15 to TRBJ2-5, with D hard to call. The J call may be faulty, since TRBJ2-7 better matches the DNA end. Germline V gene lookup returns CDR1 LNHNV and CDR2 YYDKDF (reference sequence). The CDR3 extends over 15 amino acids. The CDR3 DNA follows: TGTGCCACCAGCAGAGATCGAGGAAGTGCCTACGAGCAGTACTTC. Amino acid sequence: CATSRDRGSAYEQYF.

The J gene is TRBJ2-7, the V gene TRBV9; tentatively, D is TRBD1 (5 bases). The CDR3 has 17 amino acids. The V gene's germline CDR1 is SGDLS and CDR2 YYNGEE. V was pared by 1 base and J by 2 bases, with 19 bases between. The CDR3 sequence is CASSVTQDQGSPYEQYF. CDR3 bases: TGTGCCAGCAGCGTAACCCAAGACCAGGGAAGTCCCTACGAGCAGTACTTC.

This clone was observed a single time. This chain joins TRBV18 and TRBJ2-6; the match to TRBD2 covers 8 bases. The CDR3 consists of 15 residues. Per the germline V gene, CDR1 is KGHSH and CDR2 is LQKENI. J was trimmed by 2 bases and V by 3 bases; bases with no gene match: 0. CDR3 sequence reads: CASSPSGAGANVLTF. In DNA, the CDR3 is TGTGCCAGCTCACCTAGCGGGGCTGGGGCCAACGTCCTGACTTTC.

In DNA, the CDR3 is TGTGCCAGTAGTATAAAGGACACCCGCGGTTATGGCTACACCTTC. This sequence encodes CASSIKDTRGYGYTF. V is TRBV19 and J is TRBJ1-2; possible D gene TRBD1, 5 bases. Germline V gene lookup returns CDR1 LNHDA and CDR2 SQIVND (reference sequence). Trimming shortened V by 2 bases and J by 5 bases, and 15 bases separated the two germline ends. The CDR3 is 15 amino acids.

The chain employs TRBV4-1 and TRBJ1-1, with 7 bases matching TRBD1. Germline trimming cut 2 bases from V and 4 bases from J; bases unmatched to any gene: 7. Germline V CDR1 and CDR2: MGHRA, YSYEKL. The length of the CDR3 is 15 residues. This CDR3 is CASSQLTGVATEAFF. The CDR3 region has the DNA TGCGCCAGCAGCCAACTCACAGGGGTAGCCACTGAAGCTTTCTTT.

The chain recombines TRBV18 with TRBJ1-4, with 7 bases that match TRBD1. This CDR3 contains 15 residues. Looked up from germline, CDR1 is KGHSH and CDR2 is LQKENI. Germline trimming cut 0 bases from V and 7 bases from J; bases unmatched to any gene: 5. The CDR3 DNA is TGTGCCAGCTCACCACCGGGACAGTCTGGTGAAAAACTGTTTTTT. Its translation: CASSPPGQSGEKLFF.

The chain recombines TRBV27 with TRBJ1-1; no firm D call. Germline CDR1 MNHEY, CDR2 SMNVEV (reference sequence). This CDR3 spans 14 amino acids. V was cut by 0 bases and J by 6 bases, with 11 bases left in between. The CDR3: CASSLSPLRAEAFF. The CDR3 region has the DNA TGTGCCAGCAGTTTATCCCCCCTCCGCGCTGAAGCTTTCTTT.

The CDR3 DNA reads TGCGCCAGCAGCTTGGTCGCCGGGTTCACTGAAGCTTTCTTT. As protein: CASSLVAGFTEAFF. The J gene is TRBJ1-1, the V gene TRBV5-1, with unresolved D. Trimming removed 0 bases from V and 4 bases from J, with 10 bases in between. The CDR3 covers 14 residues. In germline, CDR1 is SGHRS, CDR2 YFSETQ.

The chain carries TRBV4-1 and TRBJ2-7; 7 nucleotides agree with TRBD1. With 2 bases clipped from V and 4 bases from J, the junction kept 5 bases outside the gene matches. The CDR3 consists of 14 residues. Germline CDR1 is MGHRA and CDR2 is YSYEKL. This CDR3 reads CASSQPGTAYEQYF. The CDR3 DNA follows: TGCGCCAGCAGCCAACCTGGGACAGCTTACGAGCAGTACTTC.

The chain is built from TRBV6-6 and TRBJ2-7; 7 nucleotides agree with TRBD1. The CDR3 length is 13 residues. In germline, CDR1 is MNHNY, CDR2 SVGAGI (reference sequence). V was pared by 6 bases and J by 3 bases, with 5 bases of the junction left unmatched. The CDR3 sequence: CASSPGTVYEQYF. As DNA, the CDR3 is TGTGCCAGCAGCCCAGGGACAGTCTACGAGCAGTACTTC.

This clone was seen once. This rearrangement joins TRBV28 to TRBJ1-5; D is perhaps TRBD1 (5 bases). CDR1 is MDHEN and CDR2 is SYDVKM in the germline V gene. V dropped 8 bases and J dropped 2 bases, with 13 bases sitting between them. CDR3 length: 14 residues. CDR3 nucleotide sequence: TGTGCCAGCGTTTACAGGTCTGGCAATCAGCCCCAGCATTTT. As protein: CASVYRSGNQPQHF.

The CDR3 here is CASGLLIRTGRSPLHF. In DNA form, the CDR3 reads TGTGCCAGCGGACTACTAATCAGGACAGGGCGTTCACCCCTCCACTTT. The V call is TRBV27, the J call TRBJ1-6, with 8 bases identical to TRBD1. V shed 8 bases, J shed 9 bases, and the junction held 15 bases outside the gene matches. Germline CDR1 reads MNHEY; CDR2 reads SMNVEV (reference sequence). The CDR3 sequence is 16 residues long.

J is TRBJ2-1 and V is TRBV28, with a tentative D call TRBD2 (6 bases). The V end lost 7 bases, the J end lost 7 bases, and 8 bases lay between the germline ends. CDR1 is MDHEN and CDR2 is SYDVKM in the germline V gene. The CDR3 has 11 amino acids. CDR3 protein: CASTGVNEQFF. DNA of the CDR3: TGTGCCAGCACGGGAGTAAATGAGCAGTTCTTC. The full variable domain, completed using reference TRBV28 and TRBJ2-1, is DVKVTQSSRYLVKRTGEKVFLECVQDMDHENMFWYRQDPGLGLRLIYFSYDVKMKEKGDIPEGYSVSREKKERFSLILESASTNQTSMYLCASTGVNEQFFGPGTRLTVL.

The rearrangement joins TRBV4-1 to TRBJ2-5, with 9 bases aligning to TRBD2. The V segment lost 4 bases and the J segment 4 bases; nucleotides outside the gene matches: 4. This CDR3 is built from 14 residues. The germline V gene encodes CDR1 MGHRA and CDR2 YSYEKL. The CDR3: CASSPPSGVETQYF. Written as DNA, the CDR3 is TGCGCCAGCAGCCCCCCTAGCGGGGTAGAGACCCAGTACTTC.

The chain has TRBV28 and TRBJ1-5; weak D call: TRBD1 (5 bases). CDR3 size: 15 residues. Germline CDR1 and CDR2: MDHEN and SYDVKM. V was cut by 5 bases and J by 4 bases, with 15 bases left in between. The CDR3 DNA sequence: TGTGCCAGCAGTCGCCAGGGAGGGGTTAATCAGCCCCAGCATTTT. Translation gives CASSRQGGVNQPQHF.

In this sample, this clone turned up a few times. The chain uses TRBV7-9 and TRBJ2-2, with TRBD2 matching 11 bases. Germline V gene sequence: CDR1 SEHNR, CDR2 FQNEAQ (reference sequence). CDR3 length: 15 amino acids. The ends lost 5 bases at V and 5 bases at J; junction bases unmatched: 4. The CDR3 loop reads CASSVSGGATGELFF. CDR3 DNA sequence: TGTGCCAGCAGCGTTAGCGGGGGGGCAACCGGGGAGCTGTTTTTT.